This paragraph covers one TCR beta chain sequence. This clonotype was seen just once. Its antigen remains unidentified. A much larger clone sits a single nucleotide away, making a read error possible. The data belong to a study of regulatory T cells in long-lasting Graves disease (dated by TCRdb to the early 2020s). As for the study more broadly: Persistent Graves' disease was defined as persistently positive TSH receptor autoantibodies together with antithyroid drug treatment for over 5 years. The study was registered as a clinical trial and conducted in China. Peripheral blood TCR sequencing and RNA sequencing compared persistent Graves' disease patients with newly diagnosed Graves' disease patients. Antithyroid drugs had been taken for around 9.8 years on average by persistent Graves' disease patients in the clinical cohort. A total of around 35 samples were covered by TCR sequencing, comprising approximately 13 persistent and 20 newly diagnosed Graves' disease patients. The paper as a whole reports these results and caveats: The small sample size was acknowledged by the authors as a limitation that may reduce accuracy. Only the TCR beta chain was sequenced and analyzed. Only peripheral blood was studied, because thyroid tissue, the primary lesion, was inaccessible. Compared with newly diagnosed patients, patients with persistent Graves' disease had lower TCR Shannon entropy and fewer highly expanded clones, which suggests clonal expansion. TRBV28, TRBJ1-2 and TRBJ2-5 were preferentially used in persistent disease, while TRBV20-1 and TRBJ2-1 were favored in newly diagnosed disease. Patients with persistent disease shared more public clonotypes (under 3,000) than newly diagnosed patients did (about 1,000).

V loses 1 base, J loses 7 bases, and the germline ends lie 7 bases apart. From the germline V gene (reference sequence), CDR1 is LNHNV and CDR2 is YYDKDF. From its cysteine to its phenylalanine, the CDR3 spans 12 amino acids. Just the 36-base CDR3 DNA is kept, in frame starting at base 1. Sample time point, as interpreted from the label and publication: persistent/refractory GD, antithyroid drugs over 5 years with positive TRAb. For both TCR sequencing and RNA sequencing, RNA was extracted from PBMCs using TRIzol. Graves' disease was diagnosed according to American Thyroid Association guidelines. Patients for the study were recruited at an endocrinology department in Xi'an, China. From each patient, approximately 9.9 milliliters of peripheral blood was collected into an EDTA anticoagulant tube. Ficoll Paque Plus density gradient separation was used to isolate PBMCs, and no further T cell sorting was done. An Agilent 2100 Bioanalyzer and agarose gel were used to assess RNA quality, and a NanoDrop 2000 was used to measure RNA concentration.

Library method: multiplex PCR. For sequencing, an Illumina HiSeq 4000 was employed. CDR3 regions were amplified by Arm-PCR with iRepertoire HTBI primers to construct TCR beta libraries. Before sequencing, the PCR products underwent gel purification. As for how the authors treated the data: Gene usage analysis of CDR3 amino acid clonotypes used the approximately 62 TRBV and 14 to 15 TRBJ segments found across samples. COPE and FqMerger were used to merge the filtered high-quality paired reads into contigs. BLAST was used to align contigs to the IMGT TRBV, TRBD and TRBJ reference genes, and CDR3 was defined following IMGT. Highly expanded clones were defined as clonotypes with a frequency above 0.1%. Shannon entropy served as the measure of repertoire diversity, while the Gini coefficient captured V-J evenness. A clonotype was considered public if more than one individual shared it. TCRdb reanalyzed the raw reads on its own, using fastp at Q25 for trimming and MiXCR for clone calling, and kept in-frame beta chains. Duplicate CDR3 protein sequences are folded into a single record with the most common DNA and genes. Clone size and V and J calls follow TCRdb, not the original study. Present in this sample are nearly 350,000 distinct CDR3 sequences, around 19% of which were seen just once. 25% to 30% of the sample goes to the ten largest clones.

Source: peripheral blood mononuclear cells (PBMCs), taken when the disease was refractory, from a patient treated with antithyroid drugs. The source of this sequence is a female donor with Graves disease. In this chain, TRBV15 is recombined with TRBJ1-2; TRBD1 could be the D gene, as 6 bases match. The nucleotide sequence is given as TGTGCCACCAGCAGAGGCAGGGGTGGCTACACCTTC. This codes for CATSRGRGGYTF.